A single sample is the source of the 8 T cell receptor beta chains below, sequenced in a study of shared clonotypes between healthy human individuals. Clones were read by immunoSEQ multiplex PCR, and TCRdb kept only the in-frame ones, dropping some. Of 550,000 to 750,000 clones in the sample, around 90% are singletons; the top ten hold approximately 24%. Naivety among CD8 cells was defined by CD45RO negativity and positive CCR7 selection, thereby excluding terminally differentiated effector memory CD45RA+ cells. Sequenced input: naive CD8+ T cells sorted from blood. The receptor source for this set is a man aged 25-45 years in good health.

This chain joins TRBV7-9 and TRBJ1-1; D gene unclear. The V gene's germline CDR1 is SEHNR and CDR2 FQNEAQ (reference sequence). Trimming pared 2 bases from V and 1 base from J, leaving 5 bases between. The CDR3 contains 13 residues. The chain's CDR3 is CASSLNRNTEAFF. The CDR3 region has the DNA TGTGCCAGCAGCTTAAACAGGAACACTGAAGCTTTCTTT.

J is TRBJ2-1 and V is TRBV15, with D hard to call. V gave up 5 bases and J gave up 5 bases, with 16 bases separating them. In germline, CDR1 is LNHNV, CDR2 YYDKDF (reference sequence). The CDR3 runs to 15 residues. This CDR3 is CATSLLGHLDNEQFF. CDR3 in DNA: TGTGCCACCAGCCTCCTAGGGCATTTAGACAATGAGCAGTTCTTC.

The rearrangement joins TRBV7-9 to TRBJ2-7; 7 bases match TRBD1. There are 16 residues in the CDR3. With V trimmed by 4 bases and J by 1 base, 10 bases remained unmatched. CDR1 and CDR2 from the germline V gene are SEHNR and FQNEAQ (reference sequence). The CDR3 sequence: CASSSRGTANSYEQYF. The CDR3 region has the DNA TGTGCCAGCAGCTCAAGGGGGACAGCCAATTCCTACGAGCAGTACTTC.

The chain employs TRBV19 and TRBJ2-1; D could derive from TRBD1 or TRBD2 (6 bases each). V was clipped by 6 bases and J by 8 bases, with 26 bases between them. The CDR3 length is 17 residues. Germline V gene lookup returns CDR1 LNHDA and CDR2 SQIVND (reference sequence). CDR3 region: CASRGGLTGWSYDEQFF. In DNA, the CDR3 is TGTGCCAGTAGAGGGGGGCTGACAGGTTGGTCGTACGATGAGCAGTTCTTC.

The chain uses TRBV10-1 and TRBJ2-1; TRBD2 might be the D (6 bases). CDR1 WNHNN and CDR2 SYGVQD come from the germline V gene (reference sequence). V lost 0 bases to trimming and J lost 6 bases, with 9 bases between them. The CDR3 length is 14 residues. The CDR3: CASSESGGINEQFF. CDR3 sequence (DNA): TGCGCCAGCAGTGAGTCTGGCGGGATCAATGAGCAGTTCTTC.

This chain joins TRBV4-1 and TRBJ2-1, with TRBD2 matching over 9 bases. In germline, CDR1 is MGHRA, CDR2 YSYEKL. This CDR3 has 15 residues. J was trimmed by 2 bases and V by 5 bases; bases with no gene match: 4. The CDR3: CASSEGLATYNEQFF. The DNA for the CDR3 is TGCGCCAGCAGCGAGGGACTAGCAACCTACAATGAGCAGTTCTTC.

This chain connects TRBV10-1 to TRBJ1-1, with D uncertain. CDR1 and CDR2 (germline): WNHNN, SYGVQD (reference sequence). The CDR3 totals 15 residues. V lost 0 bases and J lost 2, with 10 bases in between. The CDR3 protein is CASSESAAINTEAFF. The CDR3 bases are TGCGCCAGCAGTGAGTCGGCAGCGATAAACACTGAAGCTTTCTTT.

This clone was found a few times. J is TRBJ2-5 and V is TRBV28; TRBD1 aligns across 8 bases. The CDR3 is 18 amino acids. CDR1 MDHEN and CDR2 SYDVKM come from the germline V gene. Unmatched junction bases numbered 18, after V lost 5 bases and J lost 4 bases. CDR3 residues: CASSLRQGASDLGETQYF. In DNA form, the CDR3 reads TGTGCCAGCAGTCTCCGTCAGGGGGCGTCGGATTTGGGAGAGACCCAGTACTTC.